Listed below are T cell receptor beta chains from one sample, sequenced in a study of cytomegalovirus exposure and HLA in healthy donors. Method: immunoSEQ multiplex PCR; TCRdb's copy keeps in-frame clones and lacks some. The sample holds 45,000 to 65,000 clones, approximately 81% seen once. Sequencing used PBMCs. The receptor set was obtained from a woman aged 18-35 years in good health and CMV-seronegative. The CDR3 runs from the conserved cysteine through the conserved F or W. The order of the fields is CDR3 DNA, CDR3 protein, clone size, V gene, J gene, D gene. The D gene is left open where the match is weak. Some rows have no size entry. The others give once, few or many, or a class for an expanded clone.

TGTGCTAGTGGTCCCGGACAGGGGGGGACTGAAGCTTTCTTT,CASGPGQGGTEAFF,once,TRBV12-5,TRBJ1-1,TRBD1
TGTGCCACCAGCAGAGAGGCGGGAGGGGAATACAATGAGCAGTTCTTC,CATSREAGGEYNEQFF,.,TRBV15,TRBJ2-1,TRBD2
TGTGCCAGCAGCTTTTACTCAACTAGCACAGATACGCAGTATTTT,CASSFYSTSTDTQYF,.,TRBV7-2,TRBJ2-3,.
TGTGCCAGCTCACCACGGCTAGCGGGAGGGCCGGGCACCGGGGAGCTGTTTTTT,CASSPRLAGGPGTGELFF,.,TRBV18,TRBJ2-2,TRBD2
TGTGCCAGCAGCTCCCCGACTAGCGGGAGAACCTACGAGCAGTACTTC,CASSSPTSGRTYEQYF,.,TRBV11-2,TRBJ2-7,TRBD2
TGTGCCAGCAGTGACTCCCGAGAAAGCGGGGAGCTGTTTTTT,CASSDSRESGELFF,few,TRBV6-4,TRBJ2-2,.
TGTGCCAGCAGCTTCATAAGCGGGAGGGGGAGCACAGATACGCAGTATTTT,CASSFISGRGSTDTQYF,.,TRBV5-4,TRBJ2-3,TRBD2
TGTGCCAGCAGACCGACGGGACTATCTGAAATTGAGCAGTTCTTC,CASRPTGLSEIEQFF,.,TRBV11-2,TRBJ2-1,TRBD2
TGTGCCACCAGCATATGGGACAGAGCTTACAATCAGCCCCAGCATTTT,CATSIWDRAYNQPQHF,.,TRBV15,TRBJ1-5,TRBD1
TGTGCCAGCAGCTCCTCTCGGGGGAGGGGGTACGAGCAGTACTTC,CASSSSRGRGYEQYF,few,TRBV11-2,TRBJ2-7,.
TGCAGCGTTGTATCCCCAGGGACTAACTATGGCTACACCTTC,CSVVSPGTNYGYTF,.,TRBV29-1,TRBJ1-2,.
TGTGCCAGCAGTCTCGCCGGGACAGCCTACAATGAGCAGTTCTTC,CASSLAGTAYNEQFF,once,TRBV6-5,TRBJ2-1,TRBD1
TGTGCCAGCAGTTTGAGCCCTCTTAACTATGGCTACACCTTC,CASSLSPLNYGYTF,.,TRBV27,TRBJ1-2,.
TGTGCCTGGAGTGTTGTGGGGCGGGGAACCTACGAGCAGTACTTC,CAWSVVGRGTYEQYF,.,TRBV30,TRBJ2-7,.
TGCGCCAGCAGCTTGGGCGAGCGTGGTGAGCAGTTCTTC,CASSLGERGEQFF,.,TRBV5-1,TRBJ2-1,.
TGCGCCAGCAGCCAAGAAAGGGACAGGGGCTTCTATGGCTACACCTTC,CASSQERDRGFYGYTF,.,TRBV4-1,TRBJ1-2,TRBD1
TGTGCCAGCAGCTTGGGGGGCAGCCAAGAGACCCAGTACTTC,CASSLGGSQETQYF,once,TRBV5-4,TRBJ2-5,.
TGTGCCAGCAGCTTAGGGGGACAGGGGGCCTACTATGGCTACACCTTC,CASSLGGQGAYYGYTF,.,TRBV7-6,TRBJ1-2,TRBD1
TGTGCCAGCAGCTCCGTTTGGGGGCGAGAGGAGCAGTTCTTC,CASSSVWGREEQFF,.,TRBV5-4,TRBJ2-1,.
TGCGCCAGCAGCTGGGGGACTAGTGTGTTCTTC,CASSWGTSVFF,once,TRBV5-1,TRBJ2-1,TRBD2
TGTGCCAGCAATTCGCAGGGGTGGAGCAATCAGCCCCAGCATTTT,CASNSQGWSNQPQHF,.,TRBV28,TRBJ1-5,.
TGTGCCAGCAGTTATTGGGGGGGGGATGAGCAGTTCTTC,CASSYWGGDEQFF,.,TRBV6-5,TRBJ2-1,TRBD2
TGCGCCACCTCTTCAGACAGACTGAACACTGAAGCTTTCTTT,CATSSDRLNTEAFF,.,TRBV10-1,TRBJ1-1,.
TGCAGCGTCCGACTAGCGGGAGACCTTGAGCAGTTCTTC,CSVRLAGDLEQFF,.,TRBV29-1,TRBJ2-1,TRBD2
TGTGCCAGCAGGCCGACTAGCGGGTCCTACAATGAGCAGTTCTTC,CASRPTSGSYNEQFF,once,TRBV6-4,TRBJ2-1,TRBD2
TGTGCCAGCAGCTCGGGACTAGCGGGAATGCCTCCGGACTTC,CASSSGLAGMPPDF,.,TRBV7-2,TRBJ2-7,TRBD2
TGCAGCGTTGGCAGGGAAAGCAATCAGCCCCAGCATTTT,CSVGRESNQPQHF,.,TRBV29-1,TRBJ1-5,.
TGTGCCAGCAGTTTACCTACCGGGACTAGCGGGAAGAGCTCCTACAATGAGCAGTTCTTC,CASSLPTGTSGKSSYNEQFF,.,TRBV28,TRBJ2-1,TRBD2
TGCGCCAGCAGTGCTAGCGGGACCTACGAGCAGTACTTC,CASSASGTYEQYF,.,TRBV10-2,TRBJ2-7,TRBD2
TGTGCCAGCAGCCCAGAAGGGGGAGGGGGGAAAAACATTCAGTACTTC,CASSPEGGGGKNIQYF,.,TRBV9,TRBJ2-4,.
TGTGCCAGCAGCCTCGGGGAGGGACTAGCGGGGATCGGGCAGTTCTTC,CASSLGEGLAGIGQFF,once,TRBV2,TRBJ2-1,TRBD2
TGTGCCAGCAGTTTAGGCCCCCAAGCGGGAGTTTATAATGAGCAGTTCTTC,CASSLGPQAGVYNEQFF,.,TRBV27,TRBJ2-1,TRBD2
TGTGCCAGCAGTCCGTTAGCATTGGATCAGCCCCAGCATTTT,CASSPLALDQPQHF,.,TRBV27,TRBJ1-5,.
TGTGCCAGCAGTTTACCACAGGGGGTCTACAATGAGCAGTTCTTC,CASSLPQGVYNEQFF,.,TRBV27,TRBJ2-1,TRBD1
TGTGCCAGCAGCCCCACAGGGGGGTACGATCAAGAGACCCAGTACTTC,CASSPTGGYDQETQYF,.,TRBV7-9,TRBJ2-5,TRBD1
TGTGCCAGCAGTTTCATGGCCCCAGGTGGCTACACCTTC,CASSFMAPGGYTF,.,TRBV6-5,TRBJ1-2,.
TGCAGCGTTAGACAGGGGGCGACATATGGCTACACCTTC,CSVRQGATYGYTF,once,TRBV29-1,TRBJ1-2,TRBD1
TGTGCCTGGAGTTCAGCGGGAAGTCCGGATGAGCAGTTCTTC,CAWSSAGSPDEQFF,.,TRBV30,TRBJ2-1,TRBD2
TGTGCCAGCTCACTCGACAGCGATAATGAAAAACTGTTTTTT,CASSLDSDNEKLFF,.,TRBV18,TRBJ1-4,.
TGTGCCTGGAGTGAGGTGGCGGGATCCGATACGCAGTATTTT,CAWSEVAGSDTQYF,.,TRBV30,TRBJ2-3,.
TGTGCTGCGTCCGGACGGACAGACCTCGGCAATGAGCAGTTCTTC,CAASGRTDLGNEQFF,.,TRBV28,TRBJ2-1,.